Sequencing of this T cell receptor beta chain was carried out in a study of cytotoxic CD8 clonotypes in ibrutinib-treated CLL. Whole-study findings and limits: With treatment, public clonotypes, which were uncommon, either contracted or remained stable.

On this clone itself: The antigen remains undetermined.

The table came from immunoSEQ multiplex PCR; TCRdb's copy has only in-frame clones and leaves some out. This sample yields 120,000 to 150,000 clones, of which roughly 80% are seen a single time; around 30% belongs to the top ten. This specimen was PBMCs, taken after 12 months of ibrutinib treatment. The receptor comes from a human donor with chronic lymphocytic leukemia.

The CDR3 region has the DNA TGTGCCTGGGGGGACTGGAGGGCCTCTGGAAACACCATATATTTT. Translating it yields CAWGDWRASGNTIYF. The chain joins TRBV30 to TRBJ1-3; possible D gene TRBD1, 5 bases. Germline CDR1 reads GTSNPN; CDR2 reads SVGIG (reference sequence). V was pared by 5 bases and J by 0 bases, with 14 bases between. The CDR3 is 15 residues long.